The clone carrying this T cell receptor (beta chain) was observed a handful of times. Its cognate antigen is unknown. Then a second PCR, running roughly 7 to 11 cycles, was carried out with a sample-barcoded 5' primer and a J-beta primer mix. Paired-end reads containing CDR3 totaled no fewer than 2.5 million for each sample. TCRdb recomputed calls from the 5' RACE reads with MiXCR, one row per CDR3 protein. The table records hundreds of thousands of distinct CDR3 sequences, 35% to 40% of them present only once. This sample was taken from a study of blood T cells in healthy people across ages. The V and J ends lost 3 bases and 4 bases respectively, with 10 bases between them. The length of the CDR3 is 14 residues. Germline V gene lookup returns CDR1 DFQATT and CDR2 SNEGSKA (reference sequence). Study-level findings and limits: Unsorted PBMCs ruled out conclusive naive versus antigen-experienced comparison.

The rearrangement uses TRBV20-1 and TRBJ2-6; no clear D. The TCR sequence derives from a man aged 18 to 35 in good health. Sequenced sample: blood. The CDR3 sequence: CSASKDGGANVLTF. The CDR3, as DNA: TGCAGTGCTAGCAAGGACGGCGGGGCCAACGTCCTGACTTTC.